This T cell receptor (beta chain) was captured in a study of CD4+ T cells in melanoma. Study-level findings and limits: In melanoma, neoantigen-specific CD4+ T cells reportedly differed in differentiation state. A reported correlation linked neoantigen-specific CD4+ T cells to CD8+, macrophage and B cell function.

Note on this clone: What it recognizes is unknown.

The data were produced by immunoSEQ multiplex PCR, yet TCRdb's version contains in-frame clones alone and is incomplete. This table has about 21,000 clones, over 75% appearing once. CDR1 and CDR2 from the germline V gene are LGHNA and YNFKEQ. Trimming took off 0 bases at V and 1 base at J, with 13 bases between the two ends. The CDR3 runs to 17 residues. The chain uses TRBV4-2 and TRBJ2-1; D is perhaps TRBD2 (6 bases). This receptor was taken from a human donor with melanoma. CDR3 DNA sequence: TGTGCCAGCAGCCAAGAACGGCGGGGACGGTCCTACAATGAGCAGTTCTTC. Amino acids: CASSQERRGRSYNEQFF.